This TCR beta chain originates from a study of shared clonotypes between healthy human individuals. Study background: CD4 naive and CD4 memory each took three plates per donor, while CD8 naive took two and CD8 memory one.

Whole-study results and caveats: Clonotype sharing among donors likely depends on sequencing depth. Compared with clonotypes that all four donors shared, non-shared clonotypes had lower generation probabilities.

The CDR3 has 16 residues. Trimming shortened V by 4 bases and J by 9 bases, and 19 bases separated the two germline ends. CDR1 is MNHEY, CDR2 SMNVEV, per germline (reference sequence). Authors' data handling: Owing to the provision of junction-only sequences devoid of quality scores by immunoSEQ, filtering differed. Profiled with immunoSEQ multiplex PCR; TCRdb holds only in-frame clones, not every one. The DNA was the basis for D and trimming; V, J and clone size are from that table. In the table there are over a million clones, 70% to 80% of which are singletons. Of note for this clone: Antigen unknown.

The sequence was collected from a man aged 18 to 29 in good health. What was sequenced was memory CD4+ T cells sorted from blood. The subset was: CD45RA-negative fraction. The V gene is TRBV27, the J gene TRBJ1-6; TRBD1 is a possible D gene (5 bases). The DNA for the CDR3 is TGTGCCAGCAGTTCCCTAGGGACGGGCGGCGGTTCACCCCTCCACTTT. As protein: CASSSLGTGGGSPLHF.